This TCR beta chain was profiled in a study of CD8 T cells in Susac syndrome. Germline assignment: CDR1 MNHEY and CDR2 SMNVEV (reference sequence). CDR3 size: 14 residues. RNA totalling roughly 0.5 to 1 ug underwent reverse transcription with random hexamers. TCRdb re-derived calls from the immunoSEQ multiplex PCR reads in MiXCR, one entry per CDR3 protein. The sample yields some 160,000 distinct CDR3 sequences, roughly 95% seen once. This clonotype appeared a single time. The junction differs from germline at one of its ends, possibly a read error. The chain is built from TRBV27 and TRBJ1-5; D call uncertain. The sample taken for sequencing was CD8+ T cells from PBMCs. The clonotype originates from a human donor with multiple sclerosis. DNA of the CDR3: TGTGCCAGCAGTCATGGCACGACTAATCAGCCCCAGCATTTC. Its translation: CASSHGTTNQPQHF.